This T cell receptor (beta chain) was sequenced in a study of molecular identifiers for immune sequencing clone quantification. Preparation of the bulk TCR libraries relied on previously described methods and listed TCR primers. A single record per CDR3 protein comes from TCRdb applying MiXCR to the PCR reads. The sample includes hundreds of thousands of distinct CDR3 sequences, about 25% of them seen just once. General observations from the study: Amid fewer than 1.3 million naive cells, spiked Jurkat TCR RNA from one cell was reportedly still detectable.

Comment on this clonotype: Its target is not known. A read error may explain this, as a much larger clone is one base away.

The CDR3 contains 15 residues. With 5 bases removed from V and 2 bases from J, the gap between germline ends came to 16 bases. Germline V gene sequence: CDR1 SGHTA, CDR2 FQGNSA. Naive CD8 T cells were picked out by sorting for CD8+CD4-CCR7+CD45RA+. Sequencing was performed on naive CD8+ T cells from blood, with Jurkat cell RNA spiked in. Subset noted: FACS-sorted CD8+CD4-CCR7+CD45RA+ naive T cells. The rearrangement uses TRBV7-2 and TRBJ2-7; no clear D. The clonotype originates from a human donor in good health. Some libraries in this study had Jurkat cell RNA spiked in. The chain's CDR3 is CASSHGETQTYEQYF. The CDR3 DNA reads TGTGCCAGCAGCCACGGTGAGACCCAGACCTACGAGCAGTACTTC.